Listed here are 8 T cell receptor beta chains from one sample, sequenced in a study of blood T cell repertoires in COVID-19. The assay was immunoSEQ multiplex PCR, and TCRdb's table has in-frame clones only and misses some. The sample has about 350,000 clones, 88% seen once. The sample comprised PBMCs or T cells enriched from blood (not recorded which). Receptors were obtained from a woman in her 30s who had been exposed to COVID-19.

The chain joins TRBV5-1 to TRBJ2-1; 13 positions match TRBD2. CDR1 and CDR2 (germline): SGHRS, YFSETQ. CDR3 length: 17 residues. The trim removed 6 bases at V and 9 bases at J, leaving 15 bases unmatched. CDR3 coding DNA: TGCGCCAGCACCCGACTAGCGGGGGGAGTAGGGGTTAGTGAGCAGTTCTTC. It encodes CASTRLAGGVGVSEQFF.

V gene TRBV9 combines with J gene TRBJ1-1; 12 bases agree with TRBD1. Germline-derived CDR1 and CDR2 are SGDLS and YYNGEE. The CDR3 runs to 16 residues. V lost 3 bases and J lost 5; bases outside the gene matches: 8. Here the CDR3 DNA reads TGTGCCAGCAGCGGAGGGACAGGGGGCGTAAGGACTGAAGCTTTCTTT. Protein product: CASSGGTGGVRTEAFF.

In this sample, this clone turned up once. The CDR3 coding sequence is TGTGCCAGCAGCTTGAGAGCAGGGGATAATTCACCCCTCCACTTT. Residues: CASSLRAGDNSPLHF. This rearrangement joins TRBV7-9 to TRBJ1-6, with D perhaps matching TRBD1 (6 bases). The CDR3 is 15 amino acids. The germline V gene encodes CDR1 SEHNR and CDR2 FQNEAQ (reference sequence). V dropped 3 bases and J dropped 5 bases, with 11 bases sitting between them.

The chain combines TRBV27 with TRBJ1-5, with D perhaps TRBD1 (6 bases). This CDR3 is 19 amino acids long. The germline V gene encodes CDR1 MNHEY and CDR2 SMNVEV (reference sequence). V was trimmed by 7 bases and J by 2 bases, leaving 27 bases between them. The CDR3 DNA is TGTGCCAGCAACAGGGCGGCACAGCCCCAGGTGATTGGCAATCAGCCCCAGCATTTT. This gives the protein CASNRAAQPQVIGNQPQHF.

The chain is built from TRBV14 and TRBJ1-5; D is possibly TRBD1 (6 bases). Germline assignment: CDR1 SGHDN and CDR2 FVKESK. The CDR3 spans 13 residues. The V and J ends lost 1 base and 8 bases respectively, with 9 bases between them. CDR3 region: CASSQGKGEPQHF. The CDR3, as DNA: TGTGCCAGCAGCCAAGGAAAGGGGGAGCCCCAGCATTTT.

The chain couples TRBV19 to TRBJ1-1; D is possibly TRBD1 (5 bases). The V gene's germline CDR1 is LNHDA and CDR2 SQIVND (reference sequence). The CDR3 extends over 15 amino acids. V lost 3 bases and J 5 bases, leaving 16 bases between the germline ends. CDR3 in DNA: TGTGCCAGTAGTATGCGGCGGAACCGGGGGACTGAAGCTTTCTTT. Translated: CASSMRRNRGTEAFF.

The chain joins TRBV5-1 to TRBJ2-1; no firm D call. The germline CDR1 and CDR2 sequences are SGHRS and YFSETQ. The CDR3 loop spans 14 amino acids. The V end lost 1 base, the J end lost 4 bases, and 9 bases lay between the germline ends. DNA of the CDR3: TGCGCCAGCAGCTTGATGCACTCTTACAATGAGCAGTTCTTC. This encodes CASSLMHSYNEQFF.

V gene TRBV25-1 combines with J gene TRBJ1-4; D remains ambiguous. The CDR3 runs 13 residues. Germline V gene data show CDR1 as MGHDK and CDR2 as SYGVNS. V was trimmed by 0 bases and J by 6 bases, leaving 5 bases between them. The CDR3 protein is CASSEYGDEKLFF. DNA for the CDR3: TGTGCCAGCAGTGAATACGGGGATGAAAAACTGTTTTTT.